The 10 T cell receptor beta chains in this list originate from one sample, sequenced in a study of OX40 agonist ivuxolimab in advanced cancers. Sequenced by immunoSEQ multiplex PCR; TCRdb stores in-frame clones only, minus some. The sample includes tens of thousands of clones, around 90% seen only once; the top ten take around 1.7%. This specimen consisted of CD4+ or CD8+ T cells sorted from blood, obtained in a trial of the OX40 agonist ivuxolimab. Receptors originate from an adult with an advanced solid tumor such as melanoma, head and neck, liver or kidney cancer.

The V and J genes are TRBV2 and TRBJ2-5; D uncertain. This CDR3 comprises 12 residues. V lost 2 bases to trimming and J lost 5 bases, with 6 bases between them. Germline lookup yields CDR1 SNHLY and CDR2 FYNNEI. The CDR3 loop is CASSESGETQYF. The CDR3, as DNA: TGTGCCAGCAGTGAAAGTGGGGAGACCCAGTACTTC.

The V call is TRBV12-2, the J call TRBJ2-1; TRBD2 is taken as the D call from the table, unchecked against the DNA. TRBV12-2 is reported as a pseudogene. The CDR3 length is 17 residues. CDR3 nucleotides: TGTGCAAGTCGCTTAGCTAGCGGGGGGGCCCGGTGGAATGAGCAGTTCTTC. Translated: CASRLASGGARWNEQFF.

This chain connects TRBV7-3 to TRBJ1-1, with D unclear. The CDR3 has 13 amino acids. V was pared by 8 bases and J by 4 bases, with 14 bases between. Germline values: CDR1 SGHTA, CDR2 FQGTGA. This CDR3 is CASGAMGGTEAFF. For the CDR3, the DNA is TGTGCCAGCGGAGCCATGGGTGGCACTGAAGCTTTCTTT.

This chain connects TRBV30 to TRBJ1-3, with D unresolved. Germline CDR1 and CDR2: GTSNPN and SVGIG (reference sequence). Trimming took 3 bases from V and 4 from J, leaving 13 bases between them. The CDR3 length is 14 residues. CDR3 residues: CAWSVIQPGNTIYF. The DNA for the CDR3 is TGTGCCTGGAGCGTAATCCAGCCGGGAAACACCATATATTTT.

This chain uses TRBV11-2 with TRBJ2-7, with 9 bases identical to TRBD2. Germline assignment: CDR1 SGHAT and CDR2 FQNNGV. The V segment lost 0 bases and the J segment 7 bases; nucleotides outside the gene matches: 4. The CDR3 runs 14 residues. CDR3 DNA: TGTGCCAGCAGCTTAGAGCGGGGGGGCCGAGAGCAGTACTTC. Translation gives CASSLERGGREQYF.

The J gene is TRBJ2-4, the V gene TRBV6-6; D is unresolved. Germline V CDR1 and CDR2: MNHNY, SVGAGI (reference sequence). V dropped 4 bases and J dropped 7 bases, with 8 bases sitting between them. CDR3 length: 12 amino acids. CDR3 in amino acids: CASSSARNIQYF. In DNA, the CDR3 is TGTGCCAGCAGTTCCGCTAGGAACATTCAGTACTTC.

The chain uses TRBV2 and TRBJ1-3, with 7 bases that match TRBD1. The CDR3 is 17 residues long. The junction had 14 bases not matched to a gene; V was cut back by 5 bases and J by 4 bases. CDR1 and CDR2 from the germline V gene are SNHLY and FYNNEI. CDR3 residues: CASSLTGAAAAGNTIYF. The CDR3 DNA reads TGTGCCAGCAGTTTAACAGGGGCAGCGGCAGCGGGAAACACCATATATTTT.

The rearrangement joins TRBV4-3 to TRBJ2-5, with D perhaps being TRBD1 or TRBD2 (5 bases each). Trimming cost V 3 bases and J 1 base, with 9 bases left between them. The CDR3 length is 14 residues. Germline lookup yields CDR1 LGHNA and CDR2 YSLEER. CDR3 nucleotides: TGCGCCAGCAGCCAGGGGACGGTCCAAGAGACCCAGTACTTC. Its protein is CASSQGTVQETQYF.

This clone came up once. The chain employs TRBV30 and TRBJ1-6; 8 positions match TRBD1. The V gene's germline CDR1 is GTSNPN and CDR2 SVGIG (reference sequence). V trimming: 3 bases; J trimming: 10 bases; junction bases outside the gene matches: 5. This CDR3 is 13 amino acids long. The CDR3 nucleotides are TGTGCCTGGAGCCCAGGGGGCGAATCACCCCTCCACTTT. As protein: CAWSPGGESPLHF.

This rearrangement joins TRBV5-5 to TRBJ2-7, with D perhaps matching TRBD2 (5 bases). CDR3 size: 14 residues. Germline V gives CDR1 SGHKS, CDR2 YYEKEE (reference sequence). V was pared by 2 bases and J by 7 bases, with 16 bases between. The CDR3 coding sequence is TGTGCCAGCAGCTTAGTGGGTCAAACGGGAGAGCAGTACTTC. Amino acid sequence: CASSLVGQTGEQYF.